This TCR beta chain came from a study of early T cells in non-severe SARS-CoV-2 infection (dated by TCRdb to about 2021). About the investigation overall: Bulk RNA from unsorted whole blood was used for TCR sequencing, so alpha and beta chains could not be paired. Points the paper makes about the study in general: VDJdb matching was skewed toward anti-spike CD8 responses, so virus-specific expansions were likely underestimated and private and CD4 specificities were missed.

This clonotype was observed at least ten times. What this receptor recognizes is not known. No quality values exist for individual bases; no much larger clone is one base distant. The study was a case-control design nested within a healthcare worker cohort in London, UK, with weekly nasopharyngeal swab PCR tests and blood sampling. Between 23 and 31 March 2020, the week of the UK lockdown, healthcare workers were enrolled and then followed up weekly for as long as 16 weeks. Library prep was done by 5' RACE. The instrument was a NextSeq 500. The TCR library protocol attached unique molecular identifiers to individual cDNA molecules to correct for sequencing error and PCR bias. Both TCR alpha and beta chains were sequenced, and tight co-correlation was observed between alpha and beta sequence abundances in each sample. The original pipeline was this. Decombinator V4 was used to annotate the V gene, J gene and CDR3 of the TCR sequences. Expanded TCRs were defined as changing significantly between any two time points under a Poisson model with p below 0.0001. TCR abundances were normalised to the total number of TCRs sequenced in each sample and reported as counts per million. MAIT TCRs were defined by TRAV1-2 paired with TRAJ12, TRAJ20 or TRAJ33, and iNKT TCRs by TRAV10 paired with TRAJ18. VDJdb, accessed 1 November 2021, was searched for CMV, EBV and SARS-CoV-2 annotated TCRs, excluding TCRs annotated for multiple antigens. TCRdb reworked the public reads: Q25 trimming with fastp, MiXCR clone assembly, productive beta chains retained. Merged by CDR3 protein, the rows form single entries marked with the most common genes and DNA. These V and J calls derive from TCRdb rather than the authors' analysis. Counted in this sample were 45,000 to 55,000 distinct CDR3 sequences; roughly 10% of them appeared once. The ten biggest clones cover approximately 10% of the sample.

The CDR3 measures 14 amino acids from cysteine to phenylalanine. The entry retains the CDR3 DNA only, 42 bases that are in frame from base 1. Trimming takes 3 bases from V and 2 bases from J, and the germline ends sit 10 bases apart. From the germline V gene (reference sequence), CDR1 is WNHNN and CDR2 is SYGVQD. The sequence links TRBV10-1 to TRBJ1-1, with an unclear D gene assignment. The source is an adult who was a healthcare worker with PCR-confirmed SARS-CoV-2 infection or an uninfected control (not recorded which). Sequences were obtained from whole blood. CDR3 sequence: CASSETEVNTEAFF. Read as DNA, the sequence is TGCGCCAGCAGTGAAACCGAAGTTAACACTGAAGCTTTCTTT.